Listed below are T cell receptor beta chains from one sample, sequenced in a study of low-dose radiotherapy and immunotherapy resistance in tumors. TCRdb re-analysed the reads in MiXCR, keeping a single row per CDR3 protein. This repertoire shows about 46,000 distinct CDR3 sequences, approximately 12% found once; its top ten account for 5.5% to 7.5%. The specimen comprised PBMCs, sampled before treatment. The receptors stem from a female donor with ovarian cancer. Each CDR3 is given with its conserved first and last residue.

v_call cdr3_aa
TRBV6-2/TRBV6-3 CASSSPRTGRHYEQYF
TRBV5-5 CASSPGGPGETQYF
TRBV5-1 CASRSLSEQYF
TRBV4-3 CASGSGGAKNIQYF
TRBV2 CASSRLPGSSYEQYF
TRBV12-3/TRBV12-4 CASSLALPSWETQYF
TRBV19 CASSTSGTGLKKLFF
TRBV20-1 CSATESYEQYF
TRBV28 CASSFPFAGGYYGYTF
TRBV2 CASSPKGQGNQPQHF
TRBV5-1 CASSLASTGGKETQYF
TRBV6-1 CASSAGTTSNQPQHF
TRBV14 CASSQGIALHF
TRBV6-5 CASRSTGDYGYTF
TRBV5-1 CASSTRQYTDTQYF
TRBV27 CASSLWAGGIANTGELFF
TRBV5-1 CASRTNHTGQGREQYF
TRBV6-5 CASNPWAGESEQYF
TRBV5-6 CASSLEVRVGYGYTF
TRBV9 CASSVWQSSYNEQFF
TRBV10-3 CAISQTGRYGYTF
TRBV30 CAWTPGETQYF
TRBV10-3 CAISDQGQTDTQYF
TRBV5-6 CASSTGLLYEQYF
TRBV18 CASSPRGGEGNEQFF
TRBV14 CASSQDTLVAFF
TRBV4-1 CASSQGPTRGSYEQYF
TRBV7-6 CASSPDRAPEREQYF
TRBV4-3 CASRRGEGILETQYF
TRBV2 CASIQDRFAYEQYF
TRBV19 CASRTGMIGYTF
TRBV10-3 CAISSWTSGGADTQYF
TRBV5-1 CASSVQGSAEAFF
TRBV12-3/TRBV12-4 CASSFRTLGRLFF
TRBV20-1 CSTTEGGPYNEQFF
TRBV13 CASSLEETQYF
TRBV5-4 CASSEHTGELFFF
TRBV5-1 CASSLRPEPNNEQFF
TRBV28 CASSLDVARTSSYEQYF
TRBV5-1 CASSGAWGSEAFF
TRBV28 CASSLWIYEQYF
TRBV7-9 CASSFRTPQPYNEQFF
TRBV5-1 CASSLALLAGGLINNEQFF
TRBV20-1 CSARDRASQPQHF
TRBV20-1 CSARDLGSQGKNEQFF